The table lists the clone carrying this TCR beta chain with many counts. Antigen specificity is unknown. The entry originates in a study of T cell repertoires in cytomegalovirus infection. Across the study: It can be stated that public TCR beta signatures indicated CMV infection as well as a matching HLA type.

Between the trimmed V and J ends, which lost 3 bases and 2 bases, there was a span of 9 bases. The CDR3 runs 14 residues. Germline V gene lookup returns CDR1 SNHLY and CDR2 FYNNEI. General study points: The ex vivo response was dominated by HLA-C-restricted CMV-specific TCR beta clonotypes. Cumulative frequency (of public TCR beta family members) identified carriers of CMV plus the relevant HLA.

TCRdb reanalysed the reads using MiXCR and keeps one entry per CDR3 protein. Of about 460,000 distinct CDR3 sequences listed, approximately 10% are singletons. The source material was PBMCs. The sequence was obtained from a human donor in good health (CMV status not recorded). Some clones in this sample may be carry-over from other donors' samples. This chain joins TRBV2 and TRBJ2-3; no reliable D call. The CDR3 spells CASSDIGLTDTQYF. The DNA for the CDR3 is TGTGCCAGCAGTGATATAGGCCTCACAGATACGCAGTATTTT.